These 13 T cell receptor beta chains share one sample of origin, sequenced in a study of OX40 agonist ivuxolimab in advanced cancers. Sequencing was performed with immunoSEQ multiplex PCR; in TCRdb, only in-frame clones are kept and a portion is missing. The sample consists of about 77,000 clones, roughly 85% of them appearing once. This specimen was CD4+ or CD8+ T cells sorted from blood, taken in a trial of the OX40 agonist ivuxolimab. The origin of the receptors is an adult with an advanced solid tumor such as melanoma, head and neck, liver or kidney cancer.

This chain connects TRBV5-6 to TRBJ1-2; D is unresolved. Germline values: CDR1 SGHDT, CDR2 YYEEEE. This CDR3 has 14 residues. Trimming pared 0 bases from V and 8 bases from J, leaving 14 bases between. The DNA for the CDR3 is TGTGCCAGCAGCTTGGGCTCACTTGGTGGGGGCTACACCTTC. Protein: CASSLGSLGGGYTF.

The CDR3 here is CASAYRGQRNQPQHF. The CDR3, as DNA: TGTGCCAGTGCGTACCGGGGACAGAGAAATCAGCCCCAGCATTTT. V and J are TRBV6-6 and TRBJ1-5; TRBD1 agrees at 7 bases. Germline V gives CDR1 MNHNY, CDR2 SVGAGI (reference sequence). V was clipped by 9 bases and J by 4 bases; unmatched bases: 12. This CDR3 is 15 amino acids long.

The V call is TRBV27, the J call TRBJ1-6, with D possibly being TRBD1 (5 bases). There are 19 residues in the CDR3. CDR1 is MNHEY, CDR2 SMNVEV, per germline (reference sequence). V shed 1 base and J shed 9 bases, with 25 bases lying between them. CDR3 in DNA: TGTGCCAGCAGTTTATACCGCCCCTCCCAGGGCGGCGAGAGTTCACCCCTCCACTTT. Protein product: CASSLYRPSQGGESSPLHF.

This chain links TRBV4-1 with TRBJ1-2; 9 bases are shared with TRBD1. V was clipped by 0 bases and J by 2 bases; unmatched bases: 13. Germline V gene sequence: CDR1 MGHRA, CDR2 YSYEKL. This CDR3 is 19 amino acids long. CDR3 nucleotide sequence: TGCGCCAGCAGCCAAGACTTTGGTTATACAGGGGGCAGCAACTATGGCTACACCTTC. Protein product: CASSQDFGYTGGSNYGYTF.

The J gene is TRBJ2-2, the V gene TRBV7-8, with D possibly being TRBD1 (7 bases). Germline lookup yields CDR1 SGHVS and CDR2 FQNEAQ. This CDR3 is 16 amino acids long. Trimming stripped 6 bases from V and 4 bases from J, with 18 bases between. The DNA of the CDR3 is TGTGCCAGCAGTCGTTCGACAGGGAGGATCACCGGGGAGCTGTTTTTT. Its protein is CASSRSTGRITGELFF.

The CDR3 here is CASSFITNTEAFF. The CDR3 nucleotides are TGTGCCAGCAGTTTCATCACGAACACTGAAGCTTTCTTT. The V gene is TRBV28, the J gene TRBJ1-1; no firm D call. The germline V and J ends were trimmed by 3 bases and 1 base, with 6 bases remaining between them. The germline CDR1 and CDR2 sequences are MDHEN and SYDVKM. CDR3 length: 13 residues.

The chain carries TRBV7-8 and TRBJ2-7; 7 bases line up with TRBD1. The germline V gene encodes CDR1 SGHVS and CDR2 FQNEAQ. The J segment lost 4 bases and the V segment lost 1 base, leaving 4 bases of the junction unmatched. The CDR3 extends over 14 amino acids. CDR3 in DNA: TGTGCCAGCAGCTTAGTTACAGGGGTTTACGAGCAGTACTTC. Protein: CASSLVTGVYEQYF.

V usage is TRBV7-7 and J usage is TRBJ2-3; D possibly matches TRBD1 or TRBD2 (5 bases each). The CDR3 extends over 12 amino acids. Trimming removed 2 bases at V and 9 bases at J, with 9 bases between. The germline CDR1 and CDR2 sequences are SSHAT and FNYEAQ (reference sequence). CDR3 in DNA: TGTGCCAGCAGCTTACTAGGGGACACGCAGTATTTT. This translates into CASSLLGDTQYF. The full variable domain, completed using reference TRBV7-7 and TRBJ2-3, is GAGVSQSPRYKVTKRGQDVTLRCDPISSHATLYWYQQALGQGPEFLTYFNYEAQPDKSGLPSDRFSAERPEGSISTLTIQRTEQRDSAMYRCASSLLGDTQYFGPGTRLTVL.

The J gene is TRBJ2-1, the V gene TRBV5-6; perhaps TRBD1 as D (6 bases). V lost 3 bases and J 4 bases, leaving 17 bases between the germline ends. CDR1 is SGHDT, CDR2 YYEEEE, per germline. This CDR3 comprises 16 residues. The CDR3 loop is CASSWAWTETYNEQFF. CDR3 nucleotide sequence: TGTGCCAGCAGCTGGGCATGGACAGAGACATACAATGAGCAGTTCTTC.

V gene TRBV2 combines with J gene TRBJ2-5, with 9 bases identical to TRBD2. V lost 0 bases to trimming and J lost 7 bases; unmatched junction nucleotides: 3. This CDR3 has 14 residues. The germline gives CDR1 SNHLY, CDR2 FYNNEI. In DNA, the CDR3 is TGTGCCAGCAGTGAAGCGGCGGGAGGGTTGACCCAGTACTTC. It is translated as CASSEAAGGLTQYF.

V usage is TRBV5-1 and J usage is TRBJ2-1; the D is unclear. With 1 base removed from V and 8 bases from J, the gap between germline ends came to 10 bases. This CDR3 is 13 amino acids long. Germline assignment: CDR1 SGHRS and CDR2 YFSETQ. This CDR3 is CASSLSFGDEQFF. CDR3 DNA: TGCGCCAGCAGCTTGTCCTTTGGGGATGAGCAGTTCTTC.

The V and J genes are TRBV9 and TRBJ2-7; possible D gene TRBD2, 6 bases. This CDR3 region has 16 residues. CDR1 SGDLS and CDR2 YYNGEE come from the germline V gene. The germline V and J ends were trimmed by 3 bases and 1 base, with 17 bases remaining between them. The CDR3 sequence: CASSAPDGTGSYEQYF. Here the CDR3 DNA reads TGTGCCAGCAGCGCCCCCGATGGGACTGGGTCCTACGAGCAGTACTTC.

As DNA, the CDR3 is TGTGCCAGCAGCCCGGGACAGGGGCCTCCCAGGCCCCAGCATTTT. Translating gives CASSPGQGPPRPQHF. The chain carries TRBV7-9 and TRBJ1-5; 10 bases are a match to TRBD1. Per the germline V gene, CDR1 is SEHNR and CDR2 is FQNEAQ (reference sequence). The ends lost 5 bases at V and 9 bases at J; junction bases unmatched: 10. The CDR3 sequence is 15 residues long.